This record concerns one T cell receptor beta chain sequence. Primers included in the PCR were 60 Vbeta and 13 Jbeta primers. Profiled with immunoSEQ multiplex PCR; TCRdb holds only in-frame clones, not every one. The sample records some 180,000 clones, about 9% being singletons. This specimen comes from a study of cytomegalovirus exposure and HLA in healthy donors. Per germline, CDR1 MGHRA and CDR2 YSYEKL. V shed 0 bases and J 3 bases; nucleotides not matched to a gene: 7. The CDR3 contains 17 residues. Material: PBMCs. The rearrangement joins TRBV4-1 to TRBJ2-2; 7 positions match TRBD2. This receptor was identified in a woman aged 25 to 45 in good health and CMV-seropositive. The CDR3 loop is CASSQDGGGSYTGELFF. CDR3 coding DNA: TGCGCCAGCAGCCAAGATGGTGGCGGGAGCTACACCGGGGAGCTGTTTTTT.